This TCR beta chain appears in the sequencing data of a study of T cell responses to AZD1222 COVID-19 vaccine. Findings of the study overall: White British people made up most donors, females outnumbered males, and clonal diversity was possibly underestimated. Along spike, vaccine-associated CD4 TCRs were found throughout, with dominance at 160-218 and 743-854. Spike-specific TCR breadth rose after two AZD1222 doses, and depth rose as well. Nearly half of spike-specific TCRs reportedly target unmutated variant regions.

Data came from immunoSEQ multiplex PCR; TCRdb stores just in-frame clones and leaves some out. The data contain approximately 140,000 clones, 85% to 95% of them singletons. With regard to this clone: The antigen is unknown.

Looked up from germline, CDR1 is SGHKS and CDR2 is YYEKEE (reference sequence). The CDR3 runs 15 residues. V lost 2 bases, J lost 1 base, and 9 bases lay in between. The sample consisted of peripheral blood, taken on day 0 of MenACWY control vaccination. This clonotype was sampled from an adult in good health. The chain is built from TRBV5-5 and TRBJ2-2; D is unclear. The CDR3 nucleotides are TGTGCCAGCAGCTTAGGGTTCGGGAACACCGGGGAGCTGTTTTTT. This translates into CASSLGFGNTGELFF.